The following is a TCR beta chain sequence with its context. Other DNA variants within this sample encode the same CDR3. CDR3 length: 13 amino acids. Trimming stripped 3 bases from V and 3 bases from J, with 9 bases between. Germline V gene data show CDR1 as DFQATT and CDR2 as SNEGSKA (reference sequence). Libraries were prepared by immunoSEQ multiplex PCR; TCRdb keeps only in-frame clonotypes and omits some of them. The sample consists of approximately 220,000 clones, around four fifths of them appearing once. The sample originates from a study of blood T cell repertoires in COVID-19. On the study more broadly: PBMCs, B-cell-depleted T cells, or T cells were the source of the cDNA or gDNA that made up the material.

The sequence came from a woman aged 70-85 years with acute or convalescent COVID-19. V usage is TRBV20-1 and J usage is TRBJ1-5, with D hard to call. The sample comprised peripheral blood. For the CDR3, the DNA is TGCAGTGCTAGTCGAGGCGTCAATCAGCCCCAGCATTTT. Amino acid sequence: CSASRGVNQPQHF.